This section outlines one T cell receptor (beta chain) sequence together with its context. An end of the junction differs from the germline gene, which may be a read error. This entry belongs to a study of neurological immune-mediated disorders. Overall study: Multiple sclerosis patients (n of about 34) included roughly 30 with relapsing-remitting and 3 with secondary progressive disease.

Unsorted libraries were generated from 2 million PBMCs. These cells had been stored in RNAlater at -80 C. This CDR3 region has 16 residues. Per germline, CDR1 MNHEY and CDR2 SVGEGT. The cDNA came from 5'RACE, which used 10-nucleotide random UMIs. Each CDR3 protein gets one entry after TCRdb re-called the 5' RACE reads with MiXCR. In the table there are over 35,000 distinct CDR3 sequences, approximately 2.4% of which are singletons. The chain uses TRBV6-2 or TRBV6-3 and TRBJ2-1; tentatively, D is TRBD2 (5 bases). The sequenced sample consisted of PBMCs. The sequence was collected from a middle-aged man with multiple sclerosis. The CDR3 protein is CASSYPGVRSYNEHFF. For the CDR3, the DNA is TGTGCCAGCAGTTACCCCGGGGTCAGATCCTACAATGAGCATTTCTTC.